This TCR beta chain was sequenced for a study of STAT3 mutations in large granular lymphocyte leukemia (dated by TCRdb to between 2018 and 2021). For the wider study: Roughly half of the T-LGLL patients who were sequenced longitudinally carried canonical activating STAT3 mutations. Over half of the T-LGLL patients were given one or more immunosuppressive therapy regimens, and around 40% of those treated had a hematologic response. To reconstruct clonal hierarchy and dynamics, serial deep sequencing of TCRbeta CDR3 and STAT3 was performed in patients with T-cell large granular lymphocyte leukemia. From an initial cohort of around 190 LGL patients, approximately 19 representative T-LGLL cases were selected for longitudinal TCRbeta and STAT3 sequencing. A couple of patients with natural killer LGL leukemia were also sequenced longitudinally as controls within the study. Each patient was sequenced at an average of roughly 4.1 time points, ranging from 2 to 8 samplings.

DNA was extracted from blood mononuclear cells, and the same DNA was used for both TCR and STAT3 sequencing. As regards this clone: The antigen it binds to is not known. No base-level quality is on record; no much larger clone is a single base apart.

TCRbeta libraries were sequenced on an Illumina MiSeq, and an average of around 41,000 productive templates per sample was obtained. Using multiplex PCR amplification, the immunoSEQ assay generated the TCRbeta CDR3 libraries. The authors processed their data as follows. Following a previously defined approach, repertoire diversity was calculated, and values close to 0 point to extremely monoclonal samples. In its TCRdb copy, this immuneACCESS table keeps in-frame sequences only and misses some clones. Where compared with another copy, unresolved V genes explain less than half of these, and the others have no known cause. V, J and clone size were drawn from that table, and D and trimming were deduced from the DNA. Here the sample has roughly 3,000 clones; roughly 90% occur a single time. The top ten hold roughly 49% of the sample. Paper-wide results and their limitations: Because no samples were available when a clone first appeared, clonal expansion had to be inferred from samplings taken at other points. Dominant TCR clone burden was found to exceed STAT3 mutant burden in several patients, suggesting that STAT3 mutation arose secondarily within a pre-expanded clone. Persisting codominant clonotypes in some patients meant a small but highly pathogenic clone may have been missed. Linking therapy response to changes in TCR clonal burden was complicated by variable intervals between samplings and by differing treatment regimens. At least one immunodominant TCRbeta clonotype was identified in every T-LGLL patient, and multiple immunodominant subclonotypes were identified in about half of the T-LGLL patients. In 6 of 18 patients, TCR clonotype switching occurred after therapy, and every newly emerging clone was STAT3 wild type.

The receptor comes from a man aged 35 to 55 with T-cell large granular lymphocyte leukemia. Some clones in this sample may be carry-over from other donors' samples. The age is the age at diagnosis. The sample consisted of peripheral blood mononuclear cells.

The bases read TGCGCCAGCAGTCAACAGTTCTTC. This yields the protein CASSQQFF. The chain links TRBV23-1 with TRBJ2-1; there is no confident call for the D gene. TRBV23-1 is given ORF status, its function remaining uncertain. V and J are truncated by 2 bases and 13 bases respectively, leaving an intervening sequence of 0 bases. The cysteine opens and the phenylalanine closes a CDR3 of 8 amino acids. The sequence is cut down to CDR3 DNA, 24 bases in frame from base 1.